These T cell receptor beta chains were read from a single sample in a study of cytomegalovirus exposure and HLA in healthy donors. The table came from immunoSEQ multiplex PCR; TCRdb's copy has only in-frame clones and leaves some out. This sample has 120,000 to 150,000 clones, with over 70% found just once. The source material was PBMCs. These receptors all stem from a male donor in good health and CMV-seronegative. Both conserved end residues are part of each CDR3. The order of the fields is D gene, clone size, J gene, V gene, CDR3 protein, CDR3 DNA. The D gene is left open where the match is weak. Clone size, where shown, is once, few, many, or a class for clones that have expanded.

>NA|NA|TRBJ2-2|TRBV5-1
CASSLEAGTGELFF
TGCGCCAGCAGCTTGGAGGCGGGGACCGGGGAGCTGTTTTTT
>TRBD1|NA|TRBJ1-5|TRBV18
CASSPLDRARGLQPQHF
TGTGCCAGCTCACCACTTGATCGCGCCAGGGGGCTTCAGCCCCAGCATTTT
>NA|NA|TRBJ1-3|TRBV10-3
CAISELSPDTIYF
TGTGCCATCAGTGAGCTGTCGCCGGACACCATATATTTT
>TRBD1|NA|TRBJ2-7|TRBV7-9
CASSLVRDRPNYEQYF
TGTGCCAGCAGCTTAGTGAGGGACAGGCCGAACTACGAGCAGTACTTC
>NA|NA|TRBJ1-1|TRBV15
CATSRDRANTEAFF
TGTGCCACCAGCAGAGATAGAGCGAACACTGAAGCTTTCTTT
>TRBD2|NA|TRBJ2-2|TRBV11-2
CASSLSPSGAGELFF
TGTGCCAGCAGCTTAAGCCCTAGCGGGGCCGGGGAGCTGTTTTTT
>TRBD2|once|TRBJ2-1|TRBV7-9
CASSSTLAGVANEQFF
TGTGCCAGCAGTTCTACCCTAGCGGGAGTGGCCAATGAGCAGTTCTTC
>NA|NA|TRBJ2-1|TRBV25-1
CASSGRYEQFF
TGTGCCAGCAGTGGTCGGTATGAGCAGTTCTTC
>TRBD1|NA|TRBJ2-7|TRBV10-3
CAISEFNTGVEQYF
TGTGCCATCAGTGAGTTCAATACAGGGGTTGAGCAGTACTTC
>NA|NA|TRBJ2-7|TRBV23-1
CASSQCRAVYEQYF
TGCGCCAGCAGTCAATGCAGGGCCGTCTACGAGCAGTACTTC
>TRBD1|NA|TRBJ1-1|TRBV9
CASSAGQGWEPFF
TGTGCCAGCAGCGCCGGACAGGGGTGGGAGCCTTTCTTT
>NA|few|TRBJ2-7|TRBV6-1
CASCAQFGDLSEQYF
TGTGCCAGCTGCGCTCAATTCGGGGATTTGAGCGAGCAGTACTTC
>NA|NA|TRBJ1-2|TRBV2
CASSESRDYGYTF
TGTGCCAGCAGTGAATCGAGGGACTATGGCTACACCTTC
>NA|NA|TRBJ2-1|TRBV7-3
CASSPLGGTRDEQFF
TGTGCCAGCAGCCCCCTGGGCGGGACGAGGGATGAGCAGTTCTTC
>TRBD2|NA|TRBJ2-1|TRBV6-1
CASHTSGSYNEQFF
TGTGCCAGCCATACTAGCGGATCCTACAATGAGCAGTTCTTC
>TRBD1|NA|TRBJ1-2|TRBV6-1
CASSEGTGRGYYGYTF
TGTGCCAGCAGTGAAGGGACAGGGAGGGGGTACTATGGCTACACCTTC
>NA|NA|TRBJ1-2|TRBV7-9
CASSLEEGGYPF
TGTGCCAGCAGCCTGGAAGAAGGAGGCTACCCCTTC